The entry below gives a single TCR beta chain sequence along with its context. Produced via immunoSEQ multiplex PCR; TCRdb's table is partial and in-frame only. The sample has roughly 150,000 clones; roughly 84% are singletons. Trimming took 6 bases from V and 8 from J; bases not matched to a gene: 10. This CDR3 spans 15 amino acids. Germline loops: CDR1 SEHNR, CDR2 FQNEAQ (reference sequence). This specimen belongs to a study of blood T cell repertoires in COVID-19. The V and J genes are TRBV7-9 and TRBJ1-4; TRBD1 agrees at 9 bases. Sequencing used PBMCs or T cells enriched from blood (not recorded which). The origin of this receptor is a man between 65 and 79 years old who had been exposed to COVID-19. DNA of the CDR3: TGTGCCAGCAGTTCCAACAGGGGGCTAACGGAAAAACTGTTTTTT. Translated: CASSSNRGLTEKLFF.